The T cell receptor beta chain under discussion was sequenced for a study of shared clonotypes between healthy human individuals. Libraries were prepared by immunoSEQ multiplex PCR; TCRdb keeps only in-frame clonotypes and omits some of them. The repertoire holds approximately 620,000 clones, with approximately 97% as singletons. Remarks on this clone: The antigen is unknown.

Study-level results: Relative to their counterparts shared across all four donors, non-shared clonotypes exhibited diminished generation probabilities. Donors were few, which limited the genetic and exposure-history diversity represented.

Trimming took 1 base from V and 4 from J, leaving 10 bases between them. The CDR3 sequence is 14 residues long. The germline CDR1 and CDR2 sequences are SGHTA and FQGNSA. This rearrangement joins TRBV7-2 to TRBJ1-1; no clear D. This clonotype originated in a woman aged 30 to 39 in good health. Sample: naive CD4+ T cells sorted from blood. The sample's subset: CD45RA+ positively selected. The CDR3, as DNA: TGTGCCAGCAGCTTAGACAACGCGGGCACTGAAGCTTTCTTT. Its translation: CASSLDNAGTEAFF.